This T cell receptor (beta chain) was sequenced in a study of T cells expressing NK-cell markers. Study as a whole: Sorted CD3+CD56+NKG2C+, CD3+CD56+NKG2C- and CD3+CD56-NKG2C+ T cells provided the TCR beta repertoires. Seven sequenced donors out of eight were HCMV-seropositive, one seronegative.

The CDR3 loop spans 12 amino acids. General observations from the study: Dominant NKG2C+ clonotypes accounted for about 1.0-8% of CD8+ T cells in about 6 donors.

To note about this clonotype: Its specificity is unknown.

Libraries used 5'RACE template switching adding universal primer site and UMIs. TCRdb processed the 5' RACE reads again and assigns one entry to each CDR3 protein, with no DNA. The repertoire table contains about 160,000 distinct CDR3 sequences. This TCR came from a woman aged 18-70 years in good health. The V gene is TRBV12-3 or TRBV12-4, the J gene TRBJ1-1. Sequenced sample: blood T cells: a sorted CD56 or NKG2C T cell subset, CD4+ or CD8+ T cells, or bulk PBMC T cells (not recorded which). The CDR3 sequence is CASSRPPMEAFF.